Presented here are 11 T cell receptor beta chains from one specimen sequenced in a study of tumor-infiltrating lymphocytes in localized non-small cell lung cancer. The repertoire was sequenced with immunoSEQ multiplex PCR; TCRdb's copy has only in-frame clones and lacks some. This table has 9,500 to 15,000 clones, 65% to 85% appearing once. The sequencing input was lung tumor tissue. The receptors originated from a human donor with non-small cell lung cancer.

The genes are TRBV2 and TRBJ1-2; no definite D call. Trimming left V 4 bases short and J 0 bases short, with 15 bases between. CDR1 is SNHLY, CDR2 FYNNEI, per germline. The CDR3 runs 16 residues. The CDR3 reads CASSAQSGLANYGYTF. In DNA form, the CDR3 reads TGTGCCAGCAGTGCACAGTCGGGGTTAGCTAACTATGGCTACACCTTC.

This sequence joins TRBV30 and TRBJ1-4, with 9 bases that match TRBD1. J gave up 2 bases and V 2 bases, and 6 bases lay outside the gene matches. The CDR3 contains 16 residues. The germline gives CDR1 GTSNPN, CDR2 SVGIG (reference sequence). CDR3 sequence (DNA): TGTGCCTGGAGTTCCGGGACAGGGATTACTAATGAAAAACTGTTTTTT. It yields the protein CAWSSGTGITNEKLFF. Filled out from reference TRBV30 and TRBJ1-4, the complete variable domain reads SQTIHQWPATLVQPVGSPLSLECTVEGTSNPNLYWYRQAAGRGLQLLFYSVGIGQISSEVPQNLSASRPQDRQFILSSKKLLLSDSGFYLCAWSSGTGITNEKLFFGSGTQLSVL.

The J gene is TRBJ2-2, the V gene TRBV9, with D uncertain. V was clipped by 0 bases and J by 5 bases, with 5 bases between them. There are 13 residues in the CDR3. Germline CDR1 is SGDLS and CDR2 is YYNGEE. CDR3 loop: CASSVESTGELFF. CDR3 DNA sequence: TGTGCCAGCAGCGTAGAGAGTACCGGGGAGCTGTTTTTT.

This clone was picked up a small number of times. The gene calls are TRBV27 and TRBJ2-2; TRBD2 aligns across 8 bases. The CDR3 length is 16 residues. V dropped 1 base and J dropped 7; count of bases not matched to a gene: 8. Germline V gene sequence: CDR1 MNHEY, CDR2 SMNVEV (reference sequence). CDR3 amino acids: CASSLFGRGVVGELFF. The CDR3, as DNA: TGTGCCAGCAGTTTATTCGGGAGGGGGGTTGTCGGGGAGCTGTTTTTT.

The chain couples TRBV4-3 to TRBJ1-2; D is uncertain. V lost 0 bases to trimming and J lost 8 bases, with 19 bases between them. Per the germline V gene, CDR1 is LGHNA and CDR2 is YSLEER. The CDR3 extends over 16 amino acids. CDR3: CASSQDSKGVVLGYTF. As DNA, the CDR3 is TGCGCCAGCAGCCAAGACTCAAAGGGCGTAGTCCTCGGCTACACCTTC.

CDR3 protein: CASSGRDRGHEKLFF. CDR3 coding DNA: TGCGCCAGCAGCGGGCGGGACAGGGGGCACGAAAAACTGTTTTTT. This rearrangement joins TRBV5-1 to TRBJ1-4; TRBD1 aligns across 12 bases. CDR3 length equals 15 residues. The germline gives CDR1 SGHRS, CDR2 YFSETQ. With 4 bases clipped from V and 8 bases from J, the junction kept 6 bases outside the gene matches.

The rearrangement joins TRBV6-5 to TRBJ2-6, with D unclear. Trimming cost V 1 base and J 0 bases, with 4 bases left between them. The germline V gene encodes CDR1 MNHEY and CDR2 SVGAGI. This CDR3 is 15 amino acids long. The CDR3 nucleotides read TGTGCCAGCAGTTACTGGAACTCTGGGGCCAACGTCCTGACTTTC. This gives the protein CASSYWNSGANVLTF.

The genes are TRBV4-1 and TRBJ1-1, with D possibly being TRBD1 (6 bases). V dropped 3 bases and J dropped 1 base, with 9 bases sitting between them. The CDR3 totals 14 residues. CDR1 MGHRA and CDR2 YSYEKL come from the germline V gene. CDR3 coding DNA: TGCGCCAGCAGCCAGCCGACAGGGAACACTGAAGCTTTCTTT. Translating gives CASSQPTGNTEAFF.

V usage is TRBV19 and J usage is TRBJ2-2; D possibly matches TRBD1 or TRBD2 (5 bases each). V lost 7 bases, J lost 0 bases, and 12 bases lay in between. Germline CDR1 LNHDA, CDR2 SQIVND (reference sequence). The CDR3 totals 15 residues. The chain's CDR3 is CASTSGRTNTGELFF. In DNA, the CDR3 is TGTGCCAGTACCTCGGGACGGACGAACACCGGGGAGCTGTTTTTT.

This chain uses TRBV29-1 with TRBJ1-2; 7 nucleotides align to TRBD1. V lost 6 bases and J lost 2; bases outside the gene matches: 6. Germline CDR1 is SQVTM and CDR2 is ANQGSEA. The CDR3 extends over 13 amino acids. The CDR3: CSVWTGSNYGYTF. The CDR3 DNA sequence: TGCAGCGTCTGGACAGGCTCCAACTATGGCTACACCTTC.

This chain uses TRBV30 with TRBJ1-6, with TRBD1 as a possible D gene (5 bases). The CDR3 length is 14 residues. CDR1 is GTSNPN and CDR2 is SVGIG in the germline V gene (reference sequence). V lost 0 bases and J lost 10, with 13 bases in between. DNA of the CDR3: TGTGCCTGGAGTGTTGTTGGGGGTGGGTCACCCCTCCACTTT. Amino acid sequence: CAWSVVGGGSPLHF. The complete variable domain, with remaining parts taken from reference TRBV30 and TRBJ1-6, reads SQTIHQWPATLVQPVGSPLSLECTVEGTSNPNLYWYRQAAGRGLQLLFYSVGIGQISSEVPQNLSASRPQDRQFILSSKKLLLSDSGFYLCAWSVVGGGSPLHFGNGTRLTVT.